Listed here are 25 T cell receptor beta chains from one sample, sequenced in a study of T cell repertoires in cytomegalovirus infection. The antigens of these receptors remain unknown. TCRdb passed the reads through MiXCR, listing each CDR3 protein once. This repertoire shows hundreds of thousands of distinct CDR3 sequences, roughly 30% found once; its top ten account for roughly an eighth. Source: cultured CD8+ T cells from PBMCs, taken from culture after CMV antigen stimulation. Receptor source: a human donor in good health (CMV status not recorded). Some clones in this sample may be carry-over from other donors' samples.

The chain uses TRBV7-9 and TRBJ2-6; TRBD1 is a possible D gene (5 bases). The V and J ends lost 5 bases and 0 bases respectively, with 11 bases between them. The CDR3 loop spans 16 amino acids. CDR1 SEHNR and CDR2 FQNEAQ come from the germline V gene (reference sequence). The CDR3 protein is CASSRPGYSGANVLTF. The CDR3 bases are TGTGCCAGCAGCCGTCCAGGGTACTCTGGGGCCAACGTCCTGACTTTC.

In its sample, this clonotype was seen many times. CDR3 DNA sequence: TGTGCCACCACGGGGACTAGCAATCAGCCCCAGCATTTT. As protein: CATTGTSNQPQHF. The genes are TRBV7-9 and TRBJ1-5; D may be TRBD1 (5 bases). Trimming shortened V by 10 bases and J by 0 bases, and 10 bases separated the two germline ends. Germline V gene lookup returns CDR1 SEHNR and CDR2 FQNEAQ (reference sequence). The CDR3 runs to 13 residues.

The sample holds one count of this clonotype. This chain links TRBV15 with TRBJ2-1; D is unresolved. This CDR3 is built from 12 residues. Trimming removed 0 bases from V and 7 bases from J, with 4 bases in between. Per germline, CDR1 LNHNV and CDR2 YYDKDF (reference sequence). CDR3 DNA sequence: TGTGCCACCAGCAGAGATATGAATGAGCAGTTCTTC. This sequence encodes CATSRDMNEQFF. Complete variable domain (other parts from reference TRBV15 and TRBJ2-1): DAMVIQNPRYQVTQFGKPVTLSCSQTLNHNVMYWYQQKSSQAPKLLFHYYDKDFNNEADTPDNFQSRRPNTSFCFLDIRSPGLGDTAMYLCATSRDMNEQFFGPGTRLTVL.

This chain connects TRBV28 to TRBJ2-6; possible D gene TRBD2, 6 bases. Germline V gene lookup returns CDR1 MDHEN and CDR2 SYDVKM. Trimming removed 2 bases at V and 0 bases at J, with 17 bases between. This CDR3 comprises 19 residues. The CDR3 coding sequence is TGTGCCAGCAGTTTAGGCGGGGTAACCTTCAGCTCTGGGGCCAACGTCCTGACTTTC. Translation gives CASSLGGVTFSSGANVLTF.

At least ten counts were recorded for this clonotype. This chain joins TRBV7-9 and TRBJ2-2, with D unclear. Trimming removed 5 bases at V and 0 bases at J, with 7 bases between. The CDR3 consists of 14 residues. Germline V gene data show CDR1 as SEHNR and CDR2 as FQNEAQ (reference sequence). CDR3 sequence: CASSTNPNTGELFF. As DNA, the CDR3 is TGTGCCAGCAGCACAAACCCGAACACCGGGGAGCTGTTTTTT.

This clonotype has ten or more counts. The chain has TRBV6-1 and TRBJ2-1; 7 nucleotides agree with TRBD1. CDR3 length: 14 residues. V lost 11 bases to trimming and J lost 15 bases; unmatched junction nucleotides: 22. Germline V lookup: CDR1 MNHNS, CDR2 SASEGT. In DNA form, the CDR3 reads TGTGCCTTACGGGTGGGACAGCCCTCTGTTAGTTTGTTCTTC. It specifies CALRVGQPSVSLFF.

The chain combines TRBV29-1 with TRBJ2-7; 8 bases map to TRBD1. Germline CDR1 and CDR2: SQVTM and ANQGSEA. The CDR3 is 12 amino acids. Losses at the gene ends were 3 bases for V and 3 bases for J; bases not matched to a gene: 1. The CDR3 DNA follows: TGCAGCGTTGAGGACAGGGTCTACGAGCAGTACTTC. It encodes CSVEDRVYEQYF.

The rearrangement joins TRBV25-1 to TRBJ1-2, with 9 bases identical to TRBD1. Looked up from germline, CDR1 is MGHDK and CDR2 is SYGVNS. CDR3 length: 15 residues. The ends lost 2 bases at V and 3 bases at J; junction bases unmatched: 4. The CDR3, as DNA: TGTGCCAGCAGTGAACATTGGACAGGGGACTATGGCTACACCTTC. It yields the protein CASSEHWTGDYGYTF.

This clonotype came up a few times. This chain uses TRBV3-1 with TRBJ2-3; 13 bases agree with TRBD2. The germline gives CDR1 LGHDT, CDR2 YNNKEL (reference sequence). Trimming cost V 2 bases and J 6 bases; bases outside gene matches: 5. The CDR3 spans 16 residues. Here the CDR3 DNA reads TGTGCCAGCAGCCAAACCGGACTAGCGGGGGCCGATACGCAGTATTTT. This sequence encodes CASSQTGLAGADTQYF.

V and J are TRBV5-1 and TRBJ1-1; no clear D. Per the germline V gene, CDR1 is SGHRS and CDR2 is YFSETQ. The CDR3 is 16 residues long. V dropped 4 bases and J dropped 0 bases, with 16 bases sitting between them. DNA of the CDR3: TGCGCCAGCAGCCTGCTCGGGGAAGTGGTGAACACTGAAGCTTTCTTT. Amino acids: CASSLLGEVVNTEAFF. Full variable domain (missing parts from reference TRBV5-1 and TRBJ1-1): KAGVTQTPRYLIKTRGQQVTLSCSPISGHRSVSWYQQTPGQGLQFLFEYFSETQRNKGNFPGRFSGRQFSNSRSEMNVSTLELGDSALYLCASSLLGEVVNTEAFFGQGTRLTVV.

This sequence joins TRBV27 and TRBJ1-2; TRBD1 agrees at 10 bases. The V gene's germline CDR1 is MNHEY and CDR2 SMNVEV (reference sequence). V was pared by 5 bases and J by 3 bases, with 9 bases of the junction left unmatched. This CDR3 region has 16 residues. The CDR3 sequence: CASSPLGGQGYYGYTF. The CDR3 DNA is TGTGCCAGCAGTCCACTCGGGGGACAGGGGTACTATGGCTACACCTTC.

The chain has TRBV4-1 and TRBJ1-1; no clear D gene. V lost 6 bases and J lost 0, with 11 bases in between. The germline V gene has CDR1 MGHRA and CDR2 YSYEKL. This CDR3 comprises 14 residues. CDR3 coding DNA: TGCGCCAGCAGTTGCGGGCCTATGAACACTGAAGCTTTCTTT. Amino acids: CASSCGPMNTEAFF.

This clonotype was seen a handful of times. V and J are TRBV7-9 and TRBJ2-2; D gene unclear. Germline values: CDR1 SEHNR, CDR2 FQNEAQ (reference sequence). The length of the CDR3 is 12 residues. The germline V and J ends were trimmed by 3 bases and 8 bases, with 7 bases remaining between them. In DNA, the CDR3 is TGTGCCAGCAGCTTGCTATCAGGGGAGCTGTTTTTT. Translation gives CASSLLSGELFF.

In this sample, this clonotype turned up once. The chain has TRBV7-6 and TRBJ2-7; TRBD2 is a possible D gene (5 bases). V lost 3 bases, J lost 1 base, and 13 bases lay in between. The CDR3 contains 15 residues. Germline CDR1 is SGHVS and CDR2 is FNYEAQ. In DNA form, the CDR3 reads TGTGCCAGCAGCTTGGGCCAAGCGGCGTCCTACGAGCAGTACGTC. Translated, it gives CASSLGQAASYEQYV.

This chain connects TRBV24-1 to TRBJ1-5; D may be TRBD1 (6 bases). Trimming took 5 bases from V and 7 from J, leaving 17 bases between them. The CDR3 sequence is 15 residues long. Germline V lookup: CDR1 KGHDR, CDR2 SFDVKD. CDR3 bases: TGTGCCACCAGTGGGACAACAGGGTCAAGCCAGCCCCAGCATTTT. It codes for CATSGTTGSSQPQHF.

J is TRBJ1-2 and V is TRBV20-1, with 12 bases fitting TRBD1. Germline-derived CDR1 and CDR2 are DFQATT and SNEGSKA (reference sequence). V was clipped by 2 bases and J by 5 bases; unmatched bases: 15. The CDR3 extends over 18 amino acids. The CDR3 region is CSARLARDRGRLHYGYTF. The CDR3 coding sequence is TGCAGTGCTAGACTCGCACGGGACAGGGGGCGTCTGCATTATGGCTACACCTTC.

This clonotype turned up a few times. The chain recombines TRBV6-1 with TRBJ2-5, with a weak D call TRBD1 (5 bases). The CDR3 has 14 residues. V gave up 2 bases and J gave up 4 bases, with 11 bases separating them. Germline V lookup: CDR1 MNHNS, CDR2 SASEGT. The CDR3, as DNA: TGTGCCAGCAGTGAAAGAGGCCAGGGAGAGACCCAGTACTTC. Its protein product is CASSERGQGETQYF.

This clonotype qualifies as medium-sized (0.01 to 0.1%). The V gene is TRBV7-6, the J gene TRBJ1-1; 8 bases agree with TRBD1. CDR1 and CDR2 from the germline V gene are SGHVS and FNYEAQ. With 2 bases clipped from V and 1 base from J, the junction kept 12 bases outside the gene matches. The CDR3 consists of 18 residues. The chain's CDR3 is CASSLWLRGPKGNTEAFF. The CDR3 DNA sequence: TGTGCCAGCAGCTTATGGCTCAGGGGGCCGAAGGGGAACACTGAAGCTTTCTTT.

V usage is TRBV5-4 and J usage is TRBJ1-3; possible D gene TRBD1, 6 bases. Germline assignment: CDR1 SGHNT and CDR2 YYREEE (reference sequence). Trimming left V 3 bases short and J 6 bases short, with 16 bases between. This CDR3 is 15 amino acids long. CDR3 sequence: CASSSEIWGQNTIYF. As DNA, the CDR3 is TGTGCCAGCAGCTCGGAGATATGGGGGCAAAACACCATATATTTT.

The CDR3 reads CASSLLRQTGEKLFF. The CDR3 DNA sequence: TGTGCCAGCAGCTTATTACGGCAGACGGGGGAAAAACTGTTTTTT. This chain uses TRBV13 with TRBJ1-4; D not resolved. V was trimmed by 2 bases and J by 8 bases, leaving 15 bases between them. From germline, CDR1 is PRHDT and CDR2 FYEKMQ (reference sequence). The length of the CDR3 is 15 residues.

The chain joins TRBV4-1 to TRBJ1-1; no definite D call. Germline V CDR1 and CDR2: MGHRA, YSYEKL. The V gene lost 3 bases and the J gene lost 1 base, with 15 bases spanning the gap. The CDR3 contains 16 residues. DNA for the CDR3: TGCGCCAGCAGCCAGGGAGAGGACGGACCGAACACTGAAGCTTTCTTT. Translated, it gives CASSQGEDGPNTEAFF.

CDR3 region: CASSFAGQGVWATEAFF. The CDR3 DNA follows: TGTGCCAGCAGTTTCGCGGGACAGGGGGTGTGGGCCACTGAAGCTTTCTTT. This chain links TRBV28 with TRBJ1-1, with 11 nucleotides matching TRBD1. The CDR3 length is 17 residues. Germline-derived CDR1 and CDR2 are MDHEN and SYDVKM. V lost 3 bases, J lost 4 bases, and 10 bases stayed unmatched.

This chain links TRBV11-2 with TRBJ2-5; D might be TRBD2 (5 bases). Trimming took 1 base from V and 5 from J, leaving 14 bases between them. Germline CDR1 SGHAT, CDR2 FQNNGV. CDR3 size: 15 residues. The CDR3: CASSLGSARVETQYF. CDR3 DNA sequence: TGTGCCAGCAGCTTAGGTTCCGCGAGGGTGGAGACCCAGTACTTC.

This clonotype turned up a few times. The chain employs TRBV7-9 and TRBJ2-1, with unresolved D. The CDR3 contains 10 residues. Looked up from germline, CDR1 is SEHNR and CDR2 is FQNEAQ (reference sequence). V lost 11 bases and J 1 base, leaving 3 bases between the germline ends. CDR3 sequence: CAVSYNEQFF. The DNA of the CDR3 is TGTGCCGTGTCCTACAATGAGCAGTTCTTC.

The chain combines TRBV7-2 with TRBJ1-1; TRBD1 agrees at 7 bases. Germline CDR1 and CDR2: SGHTA and FQGNSA. Trimming cost V 3 bases and J 2 bases; bases outside gene matches: 6. The CDR3 has 15 amino acids. The CDR3 DNA reads as TGTGCCAGCAGCTTTTACGACAGGGCTAACACTGAAGCTTTCTTT. Its translation is CASSFYDRANTEAFF.